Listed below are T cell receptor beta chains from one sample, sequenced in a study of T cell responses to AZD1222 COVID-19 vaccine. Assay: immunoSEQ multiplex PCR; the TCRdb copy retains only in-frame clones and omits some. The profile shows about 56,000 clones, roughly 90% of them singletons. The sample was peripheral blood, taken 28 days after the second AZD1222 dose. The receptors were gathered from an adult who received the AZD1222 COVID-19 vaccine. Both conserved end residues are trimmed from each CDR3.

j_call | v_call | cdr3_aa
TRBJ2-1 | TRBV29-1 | STPVDNEQF
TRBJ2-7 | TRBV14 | ASSYYRDRTNEQY
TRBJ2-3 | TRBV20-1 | SASPSGREDTQY
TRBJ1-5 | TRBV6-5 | ASTWDRANQPQH
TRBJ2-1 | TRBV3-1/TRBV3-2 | ASSQGHLGLTGEQF
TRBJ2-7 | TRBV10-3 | AISEGRVQY
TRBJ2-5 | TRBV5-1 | ASSTGLRGGETQY
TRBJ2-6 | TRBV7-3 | ASSRQGSSGANVLT
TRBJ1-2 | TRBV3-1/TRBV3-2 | ASSQVDAGYGYT
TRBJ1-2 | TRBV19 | ASSLDRGELAYGYT
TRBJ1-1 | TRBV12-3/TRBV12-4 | ASSPKTGQEAF
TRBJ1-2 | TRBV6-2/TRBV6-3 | ASSKQPHTDGYT
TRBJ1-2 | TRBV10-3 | AISVYREGHGYT
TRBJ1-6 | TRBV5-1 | ASSFGALHSPLH
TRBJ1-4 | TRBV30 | AWSRSGNLEKLF
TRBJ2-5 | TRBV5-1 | ASSLDSGDQETQY
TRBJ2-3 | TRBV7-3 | ASSLLAGGTADTQY
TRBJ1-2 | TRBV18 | ASSPRSQQLANYGYT
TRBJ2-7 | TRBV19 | ASSINQETEQY
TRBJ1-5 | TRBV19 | ASADKAGANQPQH
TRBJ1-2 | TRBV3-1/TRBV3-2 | ASSQAGGPC
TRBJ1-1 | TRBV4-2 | ASSSGTGGSEAF